These 6 T cell receptor beta chains originate from one sample sequenced in a study of T cells in narcolepsy. Profiling relied on immunoSEQ multiplex PCR, and the TCRdb table lists in-frame clones only, not all of them. The sample contains some 15,000 clones, over 55% of which appear only once. Specimen: CD45RA- memory CD8+ T cells from PBMCs. The receptors shown here come from a human donor with narcolepsy.

The CDR3 region has the DNA TGCGCCAGCAGCTTGGCCTCCGGGGAGCTGTTTTTT. Protein: CASSLASGELFF. The genes are TRBV5-1 and TRBJ2-2, with D unclear. Germline values: CDR1 SGHRS, CDR2 YFSETQ. The CDR3 totals 12 residues. Trimming took 0 bases from V and 6 from J, leaving 3 bases between them.

This rearrangement joins TRBV6-5 to TRBJ2-7, with a weak D call TRBD2 (6 bases). The CDR3 is made up of 14 amino acids. Germline CDR1 reads MNHEY; CDR2 reads SVGAGI. The ends were cut back, 5 bases at V and 0 bases at J, with 11 bases in the middle. The CDR3 DNA reads as TGTGCCAGCAGTGGCCGGGGGACCTCCTACGAGCAGTACTTC. It encodes CASSGRGTSYEQYF.

Comments on this clone: Relative to the germline gene, one junction end is altered; a read error may explain this. This chain links TRBV6-9 with TRBJ1-1, with a tentative D call TRBD1 (5 bases). The CDR3 spans 12 residues. Germline V lookup: CDR1 MNHGY, CDR2 SVAAGI. The CDR3 region has the DNA TGTGCCAGCAGTTACGGCGGGGCTGAGGCTTTCTTT. This sequence encodes CASSYGGAEAFF.

The chain couples TRBV10-3 to TRBJ1-1; D is ambiguous. This CDR3 is 12 amino acids long. Trimming left V 3 bases short and J 5 bases short, with 7 bases between. Germline V gives CDR1 ENHRY, CDR2 SYGVKD. CDR3 bases: TGTGCCATCAGTGATAAGGTTACTGAAGCTTTCTTT. This sequence encodes CAISDKVTEAFF.

Comments on this clone: The junction shows a germline mismatch at one end, possibly a read error. This chain uses TRBV7-7 with TRBJ2-5; possible D gene TRBD2, 6 bases. The CDR3 loop spans 14 amino acids. Germline assignment: CDR1 SSHAT and CDR2 FNYEAQ (reference sequence). The CDR3 sequence: CASSPGGAGETQYF. The DNA of the CDR3 is TGTGCTAGCAGCCCCGGCGGGGCGGGGGAGACCCAGTACTTC.

This clone was observed once. This chain connects TRBV28 to TRBJ1-1; D is unresolved. The germline CDR1 and CDR2 sequences are MDHEN and SYDVKM. The CDR3 sequence is 15 residues long. Trimming shortened V by 3 bases and J by 2 bases, and 13 bases separated the two germline ends. The DNA for the CDR3 is TGTGCCAGCAGTTTCCCCCGGGAGGTAAACACTGAAGCTTTCTTT. This encodes CASSFPREVNTEAFF.